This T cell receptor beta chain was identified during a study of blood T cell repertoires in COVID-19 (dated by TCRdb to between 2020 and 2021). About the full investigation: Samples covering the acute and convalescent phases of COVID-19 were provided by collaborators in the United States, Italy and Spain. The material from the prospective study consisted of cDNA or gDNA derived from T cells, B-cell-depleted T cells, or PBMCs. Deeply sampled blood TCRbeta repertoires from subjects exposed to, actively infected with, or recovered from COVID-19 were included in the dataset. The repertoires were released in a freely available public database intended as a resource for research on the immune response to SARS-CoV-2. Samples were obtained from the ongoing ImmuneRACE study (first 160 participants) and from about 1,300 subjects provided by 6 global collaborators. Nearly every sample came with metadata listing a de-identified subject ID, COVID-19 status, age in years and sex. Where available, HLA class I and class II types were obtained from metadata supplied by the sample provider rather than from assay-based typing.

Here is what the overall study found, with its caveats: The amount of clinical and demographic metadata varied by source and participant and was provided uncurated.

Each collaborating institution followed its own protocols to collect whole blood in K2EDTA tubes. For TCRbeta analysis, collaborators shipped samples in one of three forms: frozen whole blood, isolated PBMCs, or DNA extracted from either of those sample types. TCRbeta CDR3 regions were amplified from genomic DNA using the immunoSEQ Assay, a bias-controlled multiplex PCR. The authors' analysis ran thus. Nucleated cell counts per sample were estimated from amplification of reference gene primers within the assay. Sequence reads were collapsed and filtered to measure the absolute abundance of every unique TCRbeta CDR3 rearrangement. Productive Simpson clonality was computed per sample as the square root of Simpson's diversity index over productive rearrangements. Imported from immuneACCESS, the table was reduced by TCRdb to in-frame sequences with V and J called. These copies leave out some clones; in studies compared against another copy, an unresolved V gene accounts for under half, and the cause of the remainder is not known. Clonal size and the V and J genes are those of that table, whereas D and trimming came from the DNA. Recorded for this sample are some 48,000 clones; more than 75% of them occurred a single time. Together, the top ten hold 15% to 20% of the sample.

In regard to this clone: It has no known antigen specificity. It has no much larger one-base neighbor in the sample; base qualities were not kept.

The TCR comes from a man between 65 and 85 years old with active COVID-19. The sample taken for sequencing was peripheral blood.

This receptor carries the CDR3 CASSPPGRGPVSTQYF. The DNA sequence is as follows: TGTGCCAGCAGCCCGCCTGGCAGGGGGCCTGTATCGACCCAGTACTTC. This sequence uses TRBV5-6 and TRBJ2-5; 8 junctional bases match TRBD1. CDR1 is given as SGHDT and CDR2 as YYEEEE, both from the germline V gene. Compared with germline, V lacks 4 bases and J lacks 7 bases; bases without a gene match: 15. From the cysteine up to the phenylalanine, the CDR3 has a length of 16 residues. The sequence is cut down to CDR3 DNA, 48 bases in frame from base 1.